The 28 T cell receptor beta chains in this list originate from one sample, sequenced in a study of cytomegalovirus exposure and HLA in healthy donors. Measured with immunoSEQ multiplex PCR; TCRdb has only the in-frame clones, and not every one. The repertoire holds some 200,000 clones, 90% to 95% seen once, with more than 1% in the top ten. The specimen was PBMCs. Receptors originate from a young woman in good health and CMV-seronegative.

The J gene is TRBJ2-7, the V gene TRBV5-1, with a tentative D call TRBD2 (5 bases). CDR1 and CDR2 from the germline V gene are SGHRS and YFSETQ. The CDR3 consists of 14 residues. The germline V and J ends were trimmed by 6 bases and 1 base, with 14 bases remaining between them. The DNA for the CDR3 is TGCGCCAGCACCCCGACACTAGTTTCCTACGAGCAGTACTTC. Translation: CASTPTLVSYEQYF.

The chain recombines TRBV12-5 with TRBJ2-7, with unresolved D. Trimming left V 5 bases short and J 3 bases short, with 8 bases between. The CDR3 runs to 12 residues. Germline loops: CDR1 LGHNT, CDR2 FRNRAP. The CDR3: CASGERNYEQYF. The CDR3 DNA reads as TGTGCTAGTGGTGAGAGGAACTACGAGCAGTACTTC.

This chain links TRBV5-8 with TRBJ2-7; TRBD1 might be the D (5 bases). This CDR3 has 13 amino acids. The germline V gene has CDR1 SGHTS and CDR2 YDEGEE. V lost 3 bases and J lost 4, with 11 bases in between. The chain's CDR3 is CASSSRVSYEQYF. DNA for the CDR3: TGTGCCAGCAGCTCCAGGGTCAGTTACGAGCAGTACTTC.

The chain couples TRBV28 to TRBJ2-7; D may be TRBD2 (5 bases). Germline loops: CDR1 MDHEN, CDR2 SYDVKM. The V end lost 5 bases, the J end lost 0 bases, and 11 bases lay between the germline ends. The CDR3 covers 14 residues. CDR3 nucleotides: TGTGCCAGCAGTGCCGGGATCTACTCCTACGAGCAGTACTTC. Amino acid sequence: CASSAGIYSYEQYF.

This clone is a singleton in its sample. The chain links TRBV18 to TRBJ2-7, with 7 positions matching TRBD2. This CDR3 is 15 amino acids long. Per the germline V gene, CDR1 is KGHSH and CDR2 is LQKENI. The junction had 3 bases not matched to a gene; V was cut back by 1 base and J by 0 bases. The CDR3 nucleotides read TGTGCCAGCTCACCACGCGCTAGCGGCTCCTACGAGCAGTACTTC. It translates to CASSPRASGSYEQYF.

This rearrangement joins TRBV23-1 to TRBJ2-1; 12 positions match TRBD2. TRBV23-1 is reported as an ORF; its role is uncertain. Germline trimming cut 7 bases from V and 7 bases from J; bases unmatched to any gene: 17. The CDR3 consists of 18 residues. The CDR3 DNA reads as TGCGCCAGCATTCCAACCTCCCTAGCGGGAGGGCCTAGAAATGAGCAGTTCTTC. Translating it yields CASIPTSLAGGPRNEQFF.

The CDR3, as DNA: TGCGCCAGCAGCTTTTTACCGAAGCCAGGGATCGGAGGAAACACCATATATTTT. It codes for CASSFLPKPGIGGNTIYF. This chain connects TRBV5-1 to TRBJ1-3; a weak D match, TRBD1 (5 bases). Germline V lookup: CDR1 SGHRS, CDR2 YFSETQ. The CDR3 is 18 residues long. Trimming stripped 2 bases from V and 4 bases from J, with 22 bases between.

A few counts support this clone. Here the CDR3 DNA reads TGTGCCAGCAGTCCGCACAGGGGGGAAGCTTTCTTT. Translation: CASSPHRGEAFF. This chain links TRBV27 with TRBJ1-1; TRBD1 aligns across 8 bases. The germline CDR1 and CDR2 sequences are MNHEY and SMNVEV (reference sequence). The length of the CDR3 is 12 residues. After removal of 5 bases from V and 8 bases from J, the junction contained 4 bases not matched to a gene.

The chain combines TRBV5-8 with TRBJ1-2, with 8 bases fitting TRBD1. The CDR3 length is 14 residues. V lost 4 bases and J lost 4; bases outside the gene matches: 6. Germline CDR1 SGHTS, CDR2 YDEGEE. This chain's CDR3 is CASSALGQGYGYTF. DNA of the CDR3: TGTGCCAGCAGCGCCCTCGGACAGGGCTATGGCTACACCTTC.

This sequence joins TRBV6-1 and TRBJ2-7; TRBD2 might be the D (6 bases). V was cut by 7 bases and J by 1 base, with 14 bases left in between. CDR1 and CDR2 from the germline V gene are MNHNS and SASEGT. The CDR3 extends over 14 amino acids. CDR3 in DNA: TGTGCCAGCACCAGGGACTCTCGGTCCTACGAGCAGTACTTC. Translating gives CASTRDSRSYEQYF.

This rearrangement joins TRBV18 to TRBJ2-3; 7 nucleotides align to TRBD2. J gave up 2 bases and V 3 bases, and 2 bases lay outside the gene matches. Germline CDR1 KGHSH, CDR2 LQKENI. CDR3 length equals 14 residues. The CDR3 sequence: CASSPGGSTDTQYF. The CDR3 region has the DNA TGTGCCAGCTCACCGGGAGGGTCCACAGATACGCAGTATTTT.

The rearrangement joins TRBV5-5 to TRBJ2-5; D is undetermined. V gave up 4 bases and J gave up 0 bases, with 16 bases separating them. Looked up from germline, CDR1 is SGHKS and CDR2 is YYEKEE (reference sequence). CDR3 length: 16 residues. CDR3 region: CASSKEQFVDQETQYF. CDR3 bases: TGTGCCAGCAGCAAAGAACAGTTTGTCGACCAAGAGACCCAGTACTTC.

V usage is TRBV5-6 and J usage is TRBJ1-1, with D possibly matching TRBD1 (5 bases). Trimming took off 4 bases at V and 1 base at J, with 17 bases between the two ends. Germline-derived CDR1 and CDR2 are SGHDT and YYEEEE. The CDR3 runs 16 residues. The CDR3 sequence: CASSPRQGLANTEAFF. DNA of the CDR3: TGTGCCAGCAGCCCGAGGCAGGGATTGGCGAACACTGAAGCTTTCTTT.

This chain uses TRBV6-1 with TRBJ2-7, with D unclear. The CDR3 extends over 13 amino acids. Germline loops: CDR1 MNHNS, CDR2 SASEGT. Trimming removed 6 bases from V and 4 bases from J, with 13 bases in between. The DNA for the CDR3 is TGTGCCAGCAGAACCCCGGCGACTTACGAGCAGTACTTC. Its protein product is CASRTPATYEQYF.

The CDR3 protein is CASIPRGTSGSPTREQFF. The CDR3 nucleotides are TGTGCCAGTATCCCACGGGGGACTAGCGGGAGTCCCACAAGAGAGCAGTTCTTC. The rearrangement joins TRBV19 to TRBJ2-1, with 14 positions matching TRBD2. The CDR3 runs to 18 residues. Germline CDR1 reads LNHDA; CDR2 reads SQIVND (reference sequence). V lost 7 bases and J lost 10; bases outside the gene matches: 18.

The chain joins TRBV7-9 to TRBJ2-7, with a weak D call TRBD1 (6 bases). Germline-derived CDR1 and CDR2 are SEHNR and FQNEAQ (reference sequence). With 4 bases removed from V and 0 bases from J, the gap between germline ends came to 16 bases. This CDR3 region has 16 residues. The CDR3: CASSYTTGRGSYEQYF. The CDR3 DNA reads as TGTGCCAGCAGCTACACGACAGGTCGGGGCTCCTACGAGCAGTACTTC.

V gene TRBV6-7 combines with J gene TRBJ1-5, with 7 bases fitting TRBD1. TRBV6-7 is an open reading frame, and its role is uncertain. This CDR3 comprises 16 residues. The V segment lost 0 bases and the J segment 4 bases; nucleotides outside the gene matches: 6. The CDR3 DNA is TGTGCCAGCAGTTACTCGATGGGACAGATAAATCAGCCCCAGCATTTT. Protein sequence: CASSYSMGQINQPQHF.

The V and J genes are TRBV28 and TRBJ1-5, with a tentative D call TRBD1 (5 bases). The germline V gene has CDR1 MDHEN and CDR2 SYDVKM. This CDR3 region has 14 residues. Trimming removed 6 bases from V and 0 bases from J, with 9 bases in between. Here the CDR3 reads CASRQGFSNQPQHF. CDR3 sequence (DNA): TGTGCCAGCAGGCAGGGTTTTAGCAATCAGCCCCAGCATTTT. Supplemented by reference TRBV28 and TRBJ1-5, the full variable domain reads DVKVTQSSRYLVKRTGEKVFLECVQDMDHENMFWYRQDPGLGLRLIYFSYDVKMKEKGDIPEGYSVSREKKERFSLILESASTNQTSMYLCASRQGFSNQPQHFGDGTRLSIL.

This clone appeared once. V gene TRBV28 combines with J gene TRBJ1-2; 8 bases are shared with TRBD1. The germline V gene has CDR1 MDHEN and CDR2 SYDVKM. With V trimmed by 3 bases and J by 2 bases, 5 bases remained unmatched. CDR3 length equals 15 residues. The CDR3 sequence: CASSFRGQGNYGYTF. CDR3 nucleotides: TGTGCCAGCAGTTTCCGAGGACAGGGCAACTATGGCTACACCTTC.

The chain has TRBV7-9 and TRBJ2-5, with D possibly being TRBD1 (6 bases). Germline CDR1 SEHNR, CDR2 FQNEAQ (reference sequence). CDR3 length: 14 amino acids. The V gene lost 6 bases and the J gene lost 5 bases, with 16 bases spanning the gap. The CDR3 DNA reads TGTGCCAGCAGGCCTACAGGGAGCTGGGAGACCCAGTACTTC. Protein sequence: CASRPTGSWETQYF.

V usage is TRBV28 and J usage is TRBJ2-7, with D possibly being TRBD2 (6 bases). The germline V and J ends were trimmed by 8 bases and 6 bases, with 17 bases remaining between them. Germline CDR1 is MDHEN and CDR2 is SYDVKM. The CDR3 length is 13 residues. CDR3 DNA sequence: TGTGCCAGCTCCGACCTCCTGGGGGGCGAGCAGTACTTC. Its protein is CASSDLLGGEQYF.

The CDR3 protein is CASSQPRHQKNPYEQYF. CDR3 DNA: TGTGCCAGCAGCCAACCCAGACACCAAAAGAACCCCTACGAGCAGTACTTC. V usage is TRBV11-2 and J usage is TRBJ2-7, with no clear D. Germline V gene data show CDR1 as SGHAT and CDR2 as FQNNGV. The CDR3 consists of 17 residues. Trimming took 5 bases from V and 2 from J, leaving 22 bases between them. Complete variable domain (other parts from reference TRBV11-2 and TRBJ2-7): EAGVAQSPRYKIIEKRQSVAFWCNPISGHATLYWYQQILGQGPKLLIQFQNNGVVDDSQLPKDRFSAERLKGVDSTLKIQPAKLEDSAVYLCASSQPRHQKNPYEQYFGPGTRLTVT.

The chain has TRBV18 and TRBJ2-1; 12 bases agree with TRBD2. CDR3 length equals 16 residues. The ends lost 3 bases at V and 8 bases at J; junction bases unmatched: 8. From germline, CDR1 is KGHSH and CDR2 LQKENI. Here the CDR3 reads CASSPLLAGGSDEQFF. The CDR3 region has the DNA TGTGCCAGCTCACCCCTACTAGCGGGAGGAAGCGATGAGCAGTTCTTC.

This rearrangement joins TRBV5-1 to TRBJ1-6, with TRBD1 identical over 9 bases. The CDR3 has 19 amino acids. The germline CDR1 and CDR2 sequences are SGHRS and YFSETQ. The trim removed 4 bases at V and 1 base at J, leaving 12 bases unmatched. The CDR3 sequence is CASSRRPGQGVSYNSPLHF. The CDR3 DNA is TGCGCCAGCAGCCGACGCCCGGGACAGGGAGTTTCCTATAATTCACCCCTCCACTTT.

The V gene is TRBV30, the J gene TRBJ2-7; 7 positions agree with TRBD1. V gave up 2 bases and J gave up 6 bases; unmatched junction bases: 7. Germline V gene data show CDR1 as GTSNPN and CDR2 as SVGIG (reference sequence). The CDR3 is 13 residues long. Here the CDR3 reads CAWSSDRVGEQYF. The CDR3 DNA reads TGTGCCTGGAGTTCCGACAGGGTTGGCGAGCAGTACTTC.

V usage is TRBV6-1 and J usage is TRBJ2-7; D unresolved. The germline gives CDR1 MNHNS, CDR2 SASEGT. The CDR3 extends over 13 amino acids. Trimming pared 5 bases from V and 0 bases from J, leaving 8 bases between. DNA of the CDR3: TGTGCCAGCAGTATCCTCGTCTCCTACGAGCAGTACTTC. Protein: CASSILVSYEQYF.

This chain joins TRBV11-1 and TRBJ1-2; D gene unclear. The CDR3 is 14 residues long. The V end was cut by 5 bases, the J end by 2 bases, with 12 bases between. Germline V lookup: CDR1 SGHAT, CDR2 FQDESV (reference sequence). The CDR3 coding sequence is TGTGCCAGCAGCCCCCGGACGGGAAACTATGGCTACACCTTC. This sequence encodes CASSPRTGNYGYTF.

This clone was detected a few times. The chain couples TRBV6-5 to TRBJ1-5, with TRBD1 matching over 8 bases. Germline CDR1 and CDR2: MNHEY and SVGAGI. This CDR3 region has 14 residues. J lost 4 bases, V lost 3 bases, and 2 bases had no gene match. The CDR3 DNA sequence: TGTGCCAGCAGTTATAGGGACAGGAATCAGCCCCAGCATTTT. Translated, it gives CASSYRDRNQPQHF.